These 13 T cell receptor beta chains originate from one sample sequenced in a study of blood T cell repertoires in COVID-19 (TCRdb year 2020). Library creation used the immunoSEQ multiplex PCR assay. TCRdb re-hosts the immuneACCESS table, in-frame sequences only. Its copies lack some clones; in the studies checked, an unresolved V gene accounts for under half of them, and the cause for the rest is not known. The sample table shows about 34,000 clones, and around 80% are seen once. The top ten constitute about 7.4% of the sample. Sequenced input: peripheral blood. Receptor source: a woman aged 60 to 75 with acute or convalescent COVID-19.

The J gene is TRBJ1-6, the V gene TRBV18; 9 positions agree with TRBD1. After removal of 2 bases from V and 10 bases from J, the junction contained 6 bases not matched to a gene. The CDR3 length is 15 residues. CDR1 and CDR2 (germline): KGHSH, LQKENI. The CDR3 loop is CASSPRGDRESPLHF. CDR3 in DNA: TGTGCCAGCTCACCAAGAGGGGACAGGGAATCACCCCTCCACTTT.

V is TRBV18 and J is TRBJ1-4, with D possibly matching TRBD1 (6 bases). V shed 6 bases and J shed 8 bases, with 16 bases lying between them. Per the germline V gene, CDR1 is KGHSH and CDR2 is LQKENI. CDR3 size: 14 residues. Here the CDR3 reads CASSRSQGNEKLFF. The DNA for the CDR3 is TGTGCCAGCTCGCGGTCACAGGGAAACGAAAAACTGTTTTTT.

This chain connects TRBV29-1 to TRBJ2-7, with 7 bases matching TRBD1. The V and J ends lost 6 bases and 2 bases, in that order; junction bases with no gene match: 4. The germline gives CDR1 SQVTM, CDR2 ANQGSEA. The CDR3 extends over 12 amino acids. The CDR3 nucleotides are TGCAGCGTATCACAGGGGACCTACGAGCAGTACTTC. Protein product: CSVSQGTYEQYF.

This clone has only a few counts. The chain employs TRBV27 and TRBJ1-1; D not certain. V lost 6 bases, J lost 0 bases, and 8 bases lay in between. This CDR3 has 13 amino acids. Looked up from germline, CDR1 is MNHEY and CDR2 is SMNVEV (reference sequence). This CDR3 is CASRAGLNTEAFF. Here the CDR3 DNA reads TGTGCCAGCAGGGCGGGTCTGAACACTGAAGCTTTCTTT.

V and J are TRBV5-1 and TRBJ1-3; tentative D call: TRBD1 (5 bases). The V end was cut by 1 base, the J end by 5 bases, with 10 bases between. The germline V gene has CDR1 SGHRS and CDR2 YFSETQ. The CDR3 spans 14 residues. The CDR3 DNA reads as TGCGCCAGCAGCTTGACAGGTTCTAGAAACACCATATATTTT. Encoded protein: CASSLTGSRNTIYF.

The chain couples TRBV5-6 to TRBJ2-7, with D possibly TRBD1 on 6 matching bases. Germline V gives CDR1 SGHDT, CDR2 YYEEEE. The CDR3 is made up of 14 amino acids. V lost 0 bases and J 4 bases, leaving 11 bases between the germline ends. The CDR3 protein is CASSLVNTGYEQYF. Here the CDR3 DNA reads TGTGCCAGCAGCTTGGTCAATACAGGGTACGAGCAGTACTTC.

This chain links TRBV5-4 with TRBJ2-5, with TRBD1 as a possible D gene (6 bases). The CDR3 spans 14 residues. The V gene lost 4 bases and the J gene lost 4 bases, with 14 bases spanning the gap. Looked up from germline, CDR1 is SGHNT and CDR2 is YYREEE (reference sequence). CDR3 DNA sequence: TGTGCCAGCAGCCCAACAGGGAGAGTAGAGACCCAGTACTTC. Amino acid sequence: CASSPTGRVETQYF.

The rearrangement joins TRBV3-1 (or the pseudogene TRBV3-2) to TRBJ2-7, with TRBD1 as a possible D gene (6 bases). Between the trimmed V and J ends, which lost 2 bases and 9 bases, there was a span of 17 bases. This CDR3 is built from 14 residues. CDR1 is LGHDT and CDR2 is YNNKEL in the germline V gene (reference sequence). CDR3 loop: CASSQQGTDGWQYF. CDR3 DNA sequence: TGTGCCAGCAGCCAACAGGGGACCGACGGATGGCAGTACTTC.

Of note for this clone: Its ends do not fully match the called genes, so a read error is possible. The genes are TRBV7-7 and TRBJ2-5; 12 bases line up with TRBD2. CDR1 is SSHAT, CDR2 FNYEAQ, per germline (reference sequence). This CDR3 region has 15 residues. CDR3 DNA: TGTGCCAGCAGCCCGCTAGCGGGGGGGCAAGGGACCCAGTACTTC. Residues: CASSPLAGGQGTQYF.

J is TRBJ2-7 and V is TRBV4-2; 12 bases are shared with TRBD2. Germline CDR1 LGHNA, CDR2 YNFKEQ. With 1 base clipped from V and 4 bases from J, the junction kept 5 bases outside the gene matches. The CDR3 length is 16 residues. CDR3 sequence (DNA): TGTGCCAGCAGCCAAGGATCTAGCGGGGGGGCATACGAGCAGTACTTC. It specifies CASSQGSSGGAYEQYF.

The gene calls are TRBV27 and TRBJ1-2; 7 bases match TRBD1. CDR1 is MNHEY and CDR2 is SMNVEV in the germline V gene (reference sequence). This CDR3 region has 13 residues. The V segment lost 5 bases and the J segment 2 bases; nucleotides outside the gene matches: 2. The DNA for the CDR3 is TGTGCCAGCAGTCGGGACAGCAACTATGGCTACACCTTC. Protein sequence: CASSRDSNYGYTF.

The chain combines TRBV28 with TRBJ1-3; perhaps TRBD1 as D (6 bases). This CDR3 region has 15 residues. Germline-derived CDR1 and CDR2 are MDHEN and SYDVKM. Trimming left V 4 bases short and J 5 bases short, with 15 bases between. In DNA form, the CDR3 reads TGTGCCAGCAGTTACCAGGACAGTGCCCGAAACACCATATATTTT. Amino acids: CASSYQDSARNTIYF.

This chain links TRBV2 with TRBJ2-3; no clear D. Trimming left V 3 bases short and J 4 bases short, with 11 bases between. This CDR3 has 14 amino acids. Per germline, CDR1 SNHLY and CDR2 FYNNEI. The CDR3 loop is CASSERVPPDTQYF. The CDR3 nucleotides are TGTGCCAGCAGTGAGCGAGTACCACCAGATACGCAGTATTTT.